The 2 T cell receptor beta chains below were found in one sample sequenced in a study of control samples from healthy donors and cancer patients. Data came from immunoSEQ multiplex PCR; TCRdb stores just in-frame clones and leaves some out. Of some 120,000 clones in the sample, around 91% are singletons; the top ten hold 1.1%. Sequencing input: PBMCs. The source is a woman between 45 and 60 years old with colorectal cancer.

The gene calls are TRBV11-1 and TRBJ2-1, with 10 nucleotides matching TRBD1. The V and J ends lost 8 bases and 3 bases, in that order; junction bases with no gene match: 7. The CDR3 length is 15 residues. In germline, CDR1 is SGHAT, CDR2 FQDESV (reference sequence). CDR3 region: CASGRDRGFYNEQFF. As DNA, the CDR3 is TGTGCCAGCGGTAGGGACAGGGGATTCTACAATGAGCAGTTCTTC.

The chain uses TRBV2 and TRBJ2-7; 8 bases fit TRBD1. Per germline, CDR1 SNHLY and CDR2 FYNNEI. The CDR3 loop spans 14 amino acids. Germline trimming cut 2 bases from V and 6 bases from J; bases unmatched to any gene: 6. CDR3 loop: CASSEPAGGSEQYF. CDR3 DNA sequence: TGTGCCAGCAGTGAACCGGCAGGGGGCTCCGAGCAGTACTTC. Complete variable domain (other parts from reference TRBV2 and TRBJ2-7): EPEVTQTPSHQVTQMGQEVILRCVPISNHLYFYWYRQILGQKVEFLVSFYNNEISEKSEIFDDQFSVERPDGSNFTLKIRSTKLEDSAMYFCASSEPAGGSEQYFGPGTRLTVT.